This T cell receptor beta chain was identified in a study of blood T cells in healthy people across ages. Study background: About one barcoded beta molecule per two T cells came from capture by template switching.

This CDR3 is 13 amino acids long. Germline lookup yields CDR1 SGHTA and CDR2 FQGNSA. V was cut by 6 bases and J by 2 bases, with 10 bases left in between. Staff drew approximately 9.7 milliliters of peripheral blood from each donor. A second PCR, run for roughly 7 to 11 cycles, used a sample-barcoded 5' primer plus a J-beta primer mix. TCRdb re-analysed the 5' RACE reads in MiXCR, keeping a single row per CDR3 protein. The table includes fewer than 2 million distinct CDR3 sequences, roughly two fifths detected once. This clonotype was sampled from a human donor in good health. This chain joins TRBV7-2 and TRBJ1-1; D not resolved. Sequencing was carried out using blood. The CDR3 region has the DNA TGTGCCAGCAGAGGGTTAAGTAACACTGAAGCTTTCTTT. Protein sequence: CASRGLSNTEAFF.